This passage covers 19 T cell receptor beta chains from one sample sequenced in a study of early T cells in non-severe SARS-CoV-2 infection. A single record per CDR3 protein comes from TCRdb applying MiXCR to the 5' RACE reads. The table lists 80,000 or so distinct CDR3 sequences, around an eighth of them singletons. Sequencing used whole blood. The source is an adult who was a healthcare worker with PCR-confirmed SARS-CoV-2 infection or an uninfected control (not recorded which).

This clonotype rates as medium-sized. The J gene is TRBJ2-1, the V gene TRBV7-3, with D possibly being TRBD1 (6 bases). The CDR3 runs to 13 residues. In germline, CDR1 is SGHTA, CDR2 FQGTGA. V was trimmed by 8 bases and J by 6 bases, leaving 14 bases between them. The CDR3 nucleotides read TGTGCCAGCGGTTCCGGGACAATCAATGAGCAGTTCTTC. It translates to CASGSGTINEQFF.

This clonotype was observed at least ten times. The chain joins TRBV5-1 to TRBJ1-1, with D possibly matching TRBD1 (6 bases). The length of the CDR3 is 15 residues. Per germline, CDR1 SGHRS and CDR2 YFSETQ. With 4 bases removed from V and 2 bases from J, the gap between germline ends came to 15 bases. The CDR3 bases are TGCGCCAGCAGCCAACAGGGTCGGGTAAACACTGAAGCTTTCTTT. Its protein product is CASSQQGRVNTEAFF.

In its sample, this clonotype was seen many times. The rearrangement joins TRBV27 to TRBJ1-5, with D perhaps matching TRBD1 (5 bases). CDR1 is MNHEY, CDR2 SMNVEV, per germline (reference sequence). V lost 6 bases and J 5 bases, leaving 17 bases between the germline ends. This CDR3 region has 15 residues. In nucleotides, the CDR3 is TGTGCCAGCAGGGGGGAGGGTTTAGGCTATCAGCCCCAGCATTTT. Translating it yields CASRGEGLGYQPQHF.

This clonotype came up many times. The gene calls are TRBV5-1 and TRBJ2-7; tentatively, D is TRBD1 or TRBD2 (6 bases each). Germline V CDR1 and CDR2: SGHRS, YFSETQ. Trimming shortened V by 0 bases and J by 1 base, and 11 bases separated the two germline ends. This CDR3 is 15 amino acids long. The CDR3 DNA is TGCGCCAGCAGCTTGGCCGGAGGGGGTTCCTACGAGCAGTACTTC. Translated, it gives CASSLAGGGSYEQYF.

The chain carries TRBV7-9 and TRBJ2-1; D unresolved. The CDR3 spans 14 residues. Germline V gene sequence: CDR1 SEHNR, CDR2 FQNEAQ (reference sequence). Trimming pared 6 bases from V and 10 bases from J, leaving 19 bases between. In DNA form, the CDR3 reads TGTGCCAGCAGAATCGACGGATTATACGCCGAGCAGTTCTTC. It codes for CASRIDGLYAEQFF.

This clonotype came up many times. The gene calls are TRBV21-1 and TRBJ1-3. TRBV21-1 represents a pseudogene. The CDR3 is 18 residues long. DNA of the CDR3: TGTGCCAGCACCACAAAGACCTCAAGGTTCACCTCTGGAAACACCATATATTTT. Translation: CASTTKTSRFTSGNTIYF.

This clonotype was seen more than once but under ten times. J is TRBJ2-2 and V is TRBV10-2; tentatively, D is TRBD2 (6 bases). Trimming pared 5 bases from V and 7 bases from J, leaving 14 bases between. CDR1 and CDR2 (germline): WSHSY, SAAADI. This CDR3 is built from 14 residues. CDR3 region: CASSHGSEGGELFF. CDR3 in DNA: TGCGCCAGCAGTCACGGGAGTGAAGGCGGGGAGCTGTTTTTT.

This clonotype was counted at least ten times. Here the CDR3 reads CASSLLARTPNEKLFF. In DNA, the CDR3 is TGTGCCAGCAGCTTACTAGCCAGGACACCTAATGAAAAACTGTTTTTT. The J gene is TRBJ1-4, the V gene TRBV7-8, with D possibly matching TRBD1 (5 bases). The V and J ends lost 2 bases and 3 bases respectively, with 13 bases between them. This CDR3 is built from 16 residues. CDR1 and CDR2 (germline): SGHVS, FQNEAQ.

This clonotype occurred a few times. The chain joins TRBV7-9 to TRBJ2-7; 9 bases are shared with TRBD2. The CDR3 is 15 residues long. Trimming at V came to 4 bases and at J to 12 bases, leaving 16 bases not matched to a gene. Germline-derived CDR1 and CDR2 are SEHNR and FQNEAQ (reference sequence). The CDR3 sequence: CASSSKSAVSGRLYF. The DNA of the CDR3 is TGTGCCAGCAGCTCAAAATCCGCGGTGAGCGGGAGGCTGTACTTC.

V and J are TRBV7-2 and TRBJ2-1; D might be TRBD1 or TRBD2, each matching 6 bases. CDR1 and CDR2 from the germline V gene are SGHTA and FQGNSA. Trimming pared 4 bases from V and 4 bases from J, leaving 17 bases between. The CDR3 extends over 16 amino acids. The CDR3 DNA follows: TGTGCCAGCAGCTCCCTTTGGGGGGCTCCTTACAATGAGCAGTTCTTC. It encodes CASSSLWGAPYNEQFF.

The chain has TRBV2 and TRBJ2-7; no firm D call. Germline assignment: CDR1 SNHLY and CDR2 FYNNEI. V was trimmed by 1 base and J by 3 bases, leaving 1 base between them. The CDR3 totals 11 residues. The CDR3 coding sequence is TGTGCCAGCAGTGAAGTCTACGAGCAGTACTTC. Translated: CASSEVYEQYF.

This clonotype was recorded a few times. The chain joins TRBV7-2 to TRBJ1-4, with 7 bases aligning to TRBD1. The CDR3 length is 14 residues. The J segment lost 8 bases and the V segment lost 6 bases, leaving 9 bases of the junction unmatched. Germline V lookup: CDR1 SGHTA, CDR2 FQGNSA. CDR3 nucleotide sequence: TGTGCCAGCAGTTCGACAGGGTCCGGGGAAAAACTGTTTTTT. Translation: CASSSTGSGEKLFF.

About this clonotype itself: Germline is not matched at one junction end, which may reflect a read error. The chain is built from TRBV28 and TRBJ1-1; D gene unclear. The CDR3 extends over 13 amino acids. Germline V gene sequence: CDR1 MDHEN, CDR2 SYDVKM. This CDR3 is CASTLGLNTEAFF. DNA of the CDR3: TGTGCCAGCACTTTAGGACTGAACACTGAAGCTTTCTTT.

The genes are TRBV6-5 and TRBJ1-5; D remains unclear. V was cut by 0 bases and J by 7 bases, with 13 bases left in between. The germline V gene has CDR1 MNHEY and CDR2 SVGAGI. This CDR3 has 15 amino acids. For the CDR3, the DNA is TGTGCCAGCAGTTACTCGAAGGGCAGAGGGCAGCCCCAGCATTTT. This encodes CASSYSKGRGQPQHF.

Points on this clonotype: Since the CDR3 does not end with the conserved phenylalanine or tryptophan, this likely comes from a read error. V and J are TRBV7-8 and TRBJ2-3; 7 bases match TRBD1. Germline V lookup: CDR1 SGHVS, CDR2 FQNEAQ. This CDR3 comprises 17 residues. Trimming cost V 0 bases and J 8 bases; bases outside gene matches: 14. The DNA for the CDR3 is TGTGCCAGCAGCTTAGCGAGGGGGCAGAAGCAAACTGGTACGCAGTATTTA. Translation: CASSLARGQKQTGTQYL.

This clonotype was detected only a few times. J is TRBJ2-7 and V is TRBV29-1; a possible D gene is TRBD1 (6 bases). The CDR3 contains 13 residues. Germline CDR1 is SQVTM and CDR2 is ANQGSEA. V was pared by 0 bases and J by 9 bases, with 15 bases between. The CDR3 loop is CSVEDQGRNWQYF. CDR3 DNA: TGCAGCGTTGAAGATCAGGGGAGAAATTGGCAGTACTTC.

This clonotype has ten or more counts. V is TRBV10-1 and J is TRBJ2-3; 7 bases are shared with TRBD1. V lost 3 bases to trimming and J lost 4 bases; unmatched junction nucleotides: 10. Germline lookup yields CDR1 WNHNN and CDR2 SYGVQD (reference sequence). The CDR3 consists of 16 residues. CDR3 amino acids: CASSDGLTGFSDTQYF. In DNA, the CDR3 is TGCGCCAGCAGTGACGGGTTGACAGGGTTCTCAGATACGCAGTATTTT.

CDR3 region: CASSLGAFSYNEQFF. Written as DNA, the CDR3 is TGTGCCAGCAGCTTAGGCGCCTTCTCCTACAATGAGCAGTTCTTC. The chain employs TRBV7-6 and TRBJ2-1, with D unclear. Germline V gene sequence: CDR1 SGHVS, CDR2 FNYEAQ. The CDR3 is made up of 15 amino acids. Trimming shortened V by 1 base and J by 0 bases, and 7 bases separated the two germline ends.

There are a few counts of this clonotype. This chain uses TRBV27 with TRBJ2-7; possible D gene TRBD2, 6 bases. This CDR3 is built from 13 residues. Trimming removed 2 bases at V and 7 bases at J, with 12 bases between. CDR1 and CDR2 (germline): MNHEY, SMNVEV (reference sequence). This chain's CDR3 is CASSLGGPREQYF. CDR3 DNA: TGTGCCAGCAGTTTAGGAGGGCCGAGAGAGCAGTACTTC.